The T cell receptor beta chain described here comes from a study of cytomegalovirus exposure and HLA in healthy donors. As for the study in general: Later analysis reported that the roughly 120 validation repertoires shared the platform of the 500 to 850 first-cohort repertoires.

Sequencing used immunoSEQ multiplex PCR; TCRdb keeps in-frame clones, though not all of them. The sample contains roughly 200,000 clones, 86% of which appear only once. The germline gives CDR1 SGDLS, CDR2 YYNGEE. CDR3 length equals 13 residues. V was clipped by 4 bases and J by 3 bases; unmatched bases: 3. Concerning this clone itself: Its specificity is not known. The same CDR3 arises from other DNA sequences in this sample as well.

Study observations and caveats: The tendency of first-cohort TCR clusters to co-occur in the 120 or so validation repertoires emerged from a later analysis. The study put 150 or so TCR beta chains on its list as cytomegalovirus-associated.

The sequence came from a man younger than 45 in good health and CMV-seropositive. J is TRBJ2-7 and V is TRBV9; 8 bases agree with TRBD2. Sequenced input: PBMCs. CDR3 loop: CASSPGTSYEQYF. The CDR3 DNA sequence: TGTGCCAGCAGCCCCGGGACTAGCTACGAGCAGTACTTC.